These 10 T cell receptor beta chains were all obtained from the same sample, sequenced in a study of post-analysis software for immune sequencing data. Their antigen targets remain unknown. TCR beta cDNA libraries had unique molecular identifiers. One entry per CDR3 protein, called by TCRdb with MiXCR from the PCR reads. Altogether 800,000 to 950,000 distinct CDR3 sequences are present, approximately 53% being singletons, with the ten largest covering roughly 4.4%. Study-wide points: Controls showed lower frequencies than patients for several TRBV segments, and TRBV5-6, TRBV5-1 and TRBV20-1 were among these.

The sequenced material came from blood. The receptors here all came from a girl aged 5-17 years with multiple sclerosis.

CDR3 sequence (DNA): TGCAGCGTTGTAGTTGGGGCCAACGTCCTGACTTTC. It encodes CSVVVGANVLTF. This chain links TRBV29-1 with TRBJ2-6; D is ambiguous. Germline-derived CDR1 and CDR2 are SQVTM and ANQGSEA. The CDR3 runs to 12 residues. With 4 bases removed from V and 3 bases from J, the gap between germline ends came to 4 bases.

The chain links TRBV5-1 to TRBJ2-7; the match to TRBD1 covers 9 bases. V shed 2 bases and J 3 bases; nucleotides not matched to a gene: 6. From germline, CDR1 is SGHRS and CDR2 YFSETQ. The CDR3 runs to 15 residues. The CDR3 sequence: CASSFGDRDVYEQYF. CDR3 DNA: TGCGCCAGCAGCTTCGGGGACAGGGACGTCTACGAGCAGTACTTC.

This chain joins TRBV12-3 or TRBV12-4 and TRBJ2-3, with D perhaps matching TRBD2 (6 bases). V dropped 6 bases and J dropped 3 bases, with 25 bases sitting between them. The CDR3 spans 18 residues. CDR3 amino acids: CASSPFTRIGGKTDTQYF. The CDR3 DNA sequence: TGTGCCAGCAGCCCGTTTACTAGGATTGGAGGGAAAACAGATACGCAGTATTTT.

In this sample, this clonotype turned up a few times. V usage is TRBV25-1 and J usage is TRBJ2-4; 8 bases are shared with TRBD2. The CDR3 is 13 amino acids. Germline V gene data show CDR1 as MGHDK and CDR2 as SYGVNS. Trimming took 5 bases from V and 9 from J; bases not matched to a gene: 6. CDR3 protein: CASSTSGPSIQYF. The CDR3 DNA reads TGTGCCAGCAGTACTAGCGGACCGTCCATTCAGTACTTC. Using reference TRBV25-1 and TRBJ2-4 for the parts outside the CDR3, the full variable domain is EADIYQTPRYLVIGTGKKITLECSQTMGHDKMYWYQQDPGMELHLIHYSYGVNSTEKGDLSSESTVSRIRTEHFPLTLESARPSHTSQYLCASSTSGPSIQYFGAGTRLSVL.

Details on this clonotype: At one end the junction does not follow the germline gene, possibly because of a read error. The chain employs TRBV20-1 and TRBJ2-5; TRBD1 aligns across 12 bases. The DNA end is more similar to TRBJ2-7, so the J call may be wrong. The CDR3 runs 15 residues. Germline V gene lookup returns CDR1 DFQATT and CDR2 SNEGSKA (reference sequence). The CDR3 loop is CSASAGTGGSDEQYF. The CDR3 nucleotides read TGCAGTGCTAGCGCCGGGACAGGGGGCTCCGACGAGCAGTACTTC.

The chain uses TRBV7-9 and TRBJ2-1, with D perhaps given as TRBD1 or TRBD2 (5 bases each). V was clipped by 5 bases and J by 6 bases, with 17 bases between them. CDR1 and CDR2 from the germline V gene are SEHNR and FQNEAQ (reference sequence). The CDR3 runs to 15 residues. The CDR3 region is CASSPNRDVGNEQFF. The DNA of the CDR3 is TGTGCCAGCAGCCCAAACCGGGACGTGGGCAATGAGCAGTTCTTC.

This clonotype was detected a few times. This chain links TRBV7-9 with TRBJ2-3, with 8 bases that match TRBD1. In germline, CDR1 is SEHNR, CDR2 FQNEAQ (reference sequence). The V and J ends lost 6 bases and 0 bases, in that order; junction bases with no gene match: 2. The CDR3 contains 14 residues. CDR3 sequence: CASRTGASTDTQYF. CDR3 DNA: TGTGCCAGCAGGACAGGGGCTAGCACAGATACGCAGTATTTT. Filled out from reference TRBV7-9 and TRBJ2-3, the complete variable domain reads DTGVSQNPRHKITKRGQNVTFRCDPISEHNRLYWYRQTLGQGPEFLTYFQNEAQLEKSRLLSDRFSAERPKGSFSTLEIQRTEQGDSAMYLCASRTGASTDTQYFGPGTRLTVL.

This chain joins TRBV7-2 and TRBJ1-2; tentatively, D is TRBD1 (6 bases). Germline lookup yields CDR1 SGHTA and CDR2 FQGNSA. CDR3 size: 12 residues. Trimming stripped 1 base from V and 8 bases from J, with 8 bases between. CDR3 DNA sequence: TGTGCCAGCAGCTTAGACCAGGGGGGCTACACCTTC. This encodes CASSLDQGGYTF.

J is TRBJ2-1 and V is TRBV5-5; no clear D gene. The germline V gene encodes CDR1 SGHKS and CDR2 YYEKEE (reference sequence). The CDR3 has 13 amino acids. V was pared by 0 bases and J by 7 bases, with 8 bases between. The CDR3 nucleotides read TGTGCCAGCAGCTTGGTGCCATTTAATGAGCAGTTCTTC. Protein sequence: CASSLVPFNEQFF.

The genes are TRBV6-5 and TRBJ1-1; D ambiguous. The CDR3 is 15 amino acids. V lost 7 bases, J lost 1 base, and 16 bases lay in between. The germline V gene has CDR1 MNHEY and CDR2 SVGAGI. The CDR3 DNA reads TGTGCCAGCACCCTGGCGACGTGGGGGAACACTGAAGCTTTCTTT. Protein: CASTLATWGNTEAFF.